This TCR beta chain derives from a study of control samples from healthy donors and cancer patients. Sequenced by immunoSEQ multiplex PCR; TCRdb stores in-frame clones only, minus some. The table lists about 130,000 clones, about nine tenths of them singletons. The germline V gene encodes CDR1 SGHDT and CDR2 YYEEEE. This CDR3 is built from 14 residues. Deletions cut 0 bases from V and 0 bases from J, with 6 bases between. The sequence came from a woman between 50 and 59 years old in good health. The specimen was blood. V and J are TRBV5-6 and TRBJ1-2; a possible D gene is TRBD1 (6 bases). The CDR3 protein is CASSLDRANYGYTF. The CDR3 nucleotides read TGTGCCAGCAGCTTGGACAGGGCTAACTATGGCTACACCTTC.